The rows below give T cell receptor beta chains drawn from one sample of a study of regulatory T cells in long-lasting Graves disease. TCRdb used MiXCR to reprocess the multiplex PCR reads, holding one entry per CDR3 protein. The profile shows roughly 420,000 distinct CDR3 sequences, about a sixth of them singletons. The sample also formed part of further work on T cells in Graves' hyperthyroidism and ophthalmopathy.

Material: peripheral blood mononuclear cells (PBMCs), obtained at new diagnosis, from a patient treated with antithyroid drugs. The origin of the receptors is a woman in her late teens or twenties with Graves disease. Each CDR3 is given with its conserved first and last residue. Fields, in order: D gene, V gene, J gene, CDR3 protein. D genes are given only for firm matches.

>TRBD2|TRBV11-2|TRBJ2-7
CASSVIAGENEQYF
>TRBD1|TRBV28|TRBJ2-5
CASSQTTDRGPLETQYF
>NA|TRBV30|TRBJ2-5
CAWSVRNRGGETQYF
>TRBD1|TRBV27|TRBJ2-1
CASSFWVGQGPYNEQFF
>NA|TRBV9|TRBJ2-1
CASSVRASNNEQFF
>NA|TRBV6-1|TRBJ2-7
CASSNIYEQYF
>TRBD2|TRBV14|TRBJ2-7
CASSVGLAGGTYEQYF
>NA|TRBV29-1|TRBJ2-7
CSVAAGRYEQYF
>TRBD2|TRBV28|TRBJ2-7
CASDRPGGSSYEQYF
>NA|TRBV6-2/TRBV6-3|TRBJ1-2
CASANREDRGYTF
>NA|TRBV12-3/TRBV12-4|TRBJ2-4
CASSPHIAKNIQYF
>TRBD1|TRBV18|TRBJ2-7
CASSPDRGPFEQYF
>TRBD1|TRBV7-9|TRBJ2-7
CASSFFGTGTAYEQYF
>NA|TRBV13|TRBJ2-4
CASSLGLGGAKNIQYF
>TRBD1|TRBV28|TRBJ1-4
CASSFVGQVNEKLFF
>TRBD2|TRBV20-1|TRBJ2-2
CSARVTSGINTGELFF
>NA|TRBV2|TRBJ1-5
CASRTGLSNQPQHF
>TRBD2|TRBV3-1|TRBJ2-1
CASSQGTSGGINEQFF
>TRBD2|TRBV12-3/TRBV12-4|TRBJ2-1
CASSAPGTSEFYNEQSF
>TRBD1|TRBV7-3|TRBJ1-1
CASSSGQEHEAFF
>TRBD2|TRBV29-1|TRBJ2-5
CSVVAGLAGVLETQYF
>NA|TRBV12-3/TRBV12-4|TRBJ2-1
CASSFSLRWSDEQFF
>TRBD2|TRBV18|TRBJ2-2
CASSPPGLAFGELFF
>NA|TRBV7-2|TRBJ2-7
CASSLARDLLYEQYF
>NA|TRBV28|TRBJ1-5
CASSLINQPQHF
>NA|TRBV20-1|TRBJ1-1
CSATKIDTEAFF
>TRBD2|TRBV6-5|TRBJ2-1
CASSYSVLAGTHEQFF
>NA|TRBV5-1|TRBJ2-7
CASSSDLLWGEQYF
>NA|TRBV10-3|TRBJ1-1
CAISDGRGMNTEAFF
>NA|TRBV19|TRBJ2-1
CASSAYRDRKNEQFF
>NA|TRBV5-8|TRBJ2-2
CASSLEGRAPGELFF
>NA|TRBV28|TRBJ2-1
CASSLGLARTRNEQFF
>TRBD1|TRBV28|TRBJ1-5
CASYLGTVSNQPQHF
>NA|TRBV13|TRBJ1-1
CASSLRLRDTEAFF
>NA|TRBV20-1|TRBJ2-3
CSALHVVDTQYF
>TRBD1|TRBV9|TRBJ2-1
CASSVVGTANEQFF
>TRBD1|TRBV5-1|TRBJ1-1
CASSLTGDYTEAFF
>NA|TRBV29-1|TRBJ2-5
CSVIAETQYF
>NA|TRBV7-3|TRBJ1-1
CASSFLSNTEAFF
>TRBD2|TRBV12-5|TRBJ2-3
CASGLVLAGLTDTQYF
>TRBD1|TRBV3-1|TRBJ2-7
CASSLPNGRGPRTGEQYF
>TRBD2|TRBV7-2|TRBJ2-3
CASSPGLADTDTQYF
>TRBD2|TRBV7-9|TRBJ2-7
CASSYQRESYEQYF
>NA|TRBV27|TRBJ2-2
CASSLWAGELFF
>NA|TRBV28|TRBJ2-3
CASRLTGSDTQYF
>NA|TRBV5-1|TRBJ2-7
CASSSVTGTGGYEQYF
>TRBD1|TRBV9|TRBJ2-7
CASSAGLGRDSPYEQYF
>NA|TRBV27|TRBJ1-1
CASIGGNTEAFF
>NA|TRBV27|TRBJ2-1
CASSFLPGDEQFF
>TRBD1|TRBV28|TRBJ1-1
CASSRDRVTEAFF
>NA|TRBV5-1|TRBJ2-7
CASSFGVLYEQYF
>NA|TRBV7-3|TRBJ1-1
CASSEDPNTEAFF
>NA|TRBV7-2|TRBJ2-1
CASSGDNMGEQFF
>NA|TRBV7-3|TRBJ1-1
CASSLRGSPDVEAFF
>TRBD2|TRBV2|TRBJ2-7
CASREAGIRYEQYF
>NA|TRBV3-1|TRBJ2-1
CASSQVKRYTYNEQFF